A selection of T cell receptor beta chains follows, all from one sample in a study of T cells after yellow fever vaccination. Each CDR3 protein is one row after TCRdb ran MiXCR on the 5' RACE reads. The table lists about 320,000 distinct CDR3 sequences, around 12% of them singletons. The sample here was CD4+ T cells sorted from PBMCs, taken 15 days after the yellow fever booster vaccination. The receptors come from a man younger than 35 who received the YFV17D yellow fever vaccine. The CDR3 runs from the conserved cysteine through the conserved F or W. A D gene is named only where the DNA matches it firmly. The listing skips clone size in some rows; elsewhere it reads once, few, many or a size class.

CDR3 protein: CSVYRQAQETQYF; CDR3 DNA: TGCAGTGTATATCGACAGGCCCAAGAGACCCAGTACTTC; V gene: TRBV20-1; D gene: .; clone size: .; J gene: TRBJ2-5
CDR3 protein: CASSSAGAQETQYF; CDR3 DNA: TGTGCCAGCAGCTCAGCGGGGGCCCAAGAGACCCAGTACTTC; V gene: TRBV7-2; D gene: TRBD2; clone size: few; J gene: TRBJ2-5
CDR3 protein: CASSLRQGRKAFF; CDR3 DNA: TGTGCCAGCAGCTTAAGACAGGGCAGGAAGGCTTTCTTT; V gene: TRBV7-3; D gene: TRBD1; clone size: .; J gene: TRBJ1-1
CDR3 protein: CASSRIQGKLFF; CDR3 DNA: TGTGCCAGCAGCCGTATACAGGGGAAACTGTTTTTT; V gene: TRBV3-1; D gene: TRBD1; clone size: .; J gene: TRBJ1-4
CDR3 protein: CSAREGGRVDNSPLHF; CDR3 DNA: TGCAGTGCTAGAGAGGGGGGAAGGGTTGATAATTCACCCCTCCACTTT; V gene: TRBV20-1; D gene: .; clone size: .; J gene: TRBJ1-6
CDR3 protein: CASSQVSGSGANVLTF; CDR3 DNA: TGTGCCAGCAGCCAAGTGTCCGGGTCAGGGGCCAACGTCCTGACTTTC; V gene: TRBV4-2; D gene: .; clone size: .; J gene: TRBJ2-6
CDR3 protein: CSARGGEGTEAFF; CDR3 DNA: TGCAGTGCTAGAGGGGGGGAGGGCACTGAAGCTTTCTTT; V gene: TRBV20-1; D gene: .; clone size: few; J gene: TRBJ1-1
CDR3 protein: CASSLSSDGPGGYTF; CDR3 DNA: TGTGCCAGCAGCTTATCTAGTGATGGCCCGGGGGGCTACACCTTC; V gene: TRBV7-2; D gene: .; clone size: few; J gene: TRBJ1-2
CDR3 protein: CASSSPETGGEKLFF; CDR3 DNA: TGCGCCAGCAGCTCGCCCGAAACAGGGGGCGAAAAACTGTTTTTT; V gene: TRBV5-1; D gene: TRBD1; clone size: .; J gene: TRBJ1-4
CDR3 protein: CASSPLHYEQYF; CDR3 DNA: TGTGCCAGCTCACCACTCCACTACGAGCAGTACTTC; V gene: TRBV18; D gene: .; clone size: few; J gene: TRBJ2-7
CDR3 protein: CSASPGQLMVYEQFF; CDR3 DNA: TGCAGTGCTAGCCCCGGGCAGCTCATGGTATATGAGCAGTTCTTC; V gene: TRBV20-1; D gene: .; clone size: few; J gene: TRBJ2-1
CDR3 protein: CASSLETAREQYF; CDR3 DNA: TGTGCCAGCAGCTTAGAAACGGCGCGGGAGCAGTACTTC; V gene: TRBV7-6; D gene: .; clone size: many; J gene: TRBJ2-7
CDR3 protein: CASSVGPSFGLHEQFF; CDR3 DNA: TGTGCCAGCAGCGTAGGGCCCTCCTTCGGGTTACATGAGCAGTTCTTC; V gene: TRBV9; D gene: .; clone size: .; J gene: TRBJ2-1
CDR3 protein: CASSPRPGGDYGYTF; CDR3 DNA: TGTGCCAGCAGTCCTCGTCCAGGGGGTGACTATGGCTACACCTTC; V gene: TRBV27; D gene: TRBD1; clone size: .; J gene: TRBJ1-2
CDR3 protein: CASSSWESDTQYF; CDR3 DNA: TGTGCCAGCAGCTCCTGGGAGTCAGATACGCAGTATTTT; V gene: TRBV12-3/TRBV12-4; D gene: .; clone size: .; J gene: TRBJ2-3
CDR3 protein: CASSLPGAASYEQYF; CDR3 DNA: TGTGCCAGCAGCCTCCCGGGCGCCGCCTCATACGAGCAGTACTTC; V gene: TRBV3-1; D gene: .; clone size: few; J gene: TRBJ2-7
CDR3 protein: CASREEGSTDTQYF; CDR3 DNA: TGCGCCAGCAGAGAGGAGGGATCCACAGATACGCAGTATTTT; V gene: TRBV5-1; D gene: .; clone size: many; J gene: TRBJ2-3
CDR3 protein: CASSGGGGGWETQYF; CDR3 DNA: TGTGCCAGCAGTGGAGGCGGCGGGGGTTGGGAGACCCAGTACTTC; V gene: TRBV3-1; D gene: TRBD2; clone size: .; J gene: TRBJ2-5
CDR3 protein: CSVGQIAKNIQYF; CDR3 DNA: TGCAGCGTTGGTCAGATAGCCAAAAACATTCAGTACTTC; V gene: TRBV29-1; D gene: .; clone size: .; J gene: TRBJ2-4
CDR3 protein: CATSKRETEAFF; CDR3 DNA: TGTGCCACCAGCAAACGGGAGACTGAAGCTTTCTTT; V gene: TRBV15; D gene: .; clone size: .; J gene: TRBJ1-1
CDR3 protein: CASSVGGLGANVLTF; CDR3 DNA: TGTGCCAGCAGCGTGGGGGGGCTCGGGGCCAACGTCCTGACTTTC; V gene: TRBV9; D gene: .; clone size: .; J gene: TRBJ2-6
CDR3 protein: CASSQVGGGELFF; CDR3 DNA: TGCGCCAGCAGCCAAGTCGGGGGAGGGGAGCTGTTTTTT; V gene: TRBV4-1; D gene: .; clone size: few; J gene: TRBJ2-2
CDR3 protein: CASSPDPRGTGNTIYF; CDR3 DNA: TGCGCCAGCAGCCCTGATCCCAGGGGAACAGGAAACACCATATATTTT; V gene: TRBV4-3; D gene: .; clone size: many; J gene: TRBJ1-3
CDR3 protein: CASSLAQGGGYTF; CDR3 DNA: TGTGCCAGCAGCTTAGCACAGGGAGGTGGCTACACCTTC; V gene: TRBV7-2; D gene: .; clone size: few; J gene: TRBJ1-2
CDR3 protein: CASSDRYGYTF; CDR3 DNA: TGTGCCAGCAGTGACCGCTATGGCTACACCTTC; V gene: TRBV28; D gene: .; clone size: .; J gene: TRBJ1-2
CDR3 protein: CASCRRGGRSYEQYF; CDR3 DNA: TGTGCCAGCTGCCGACGCGGCGGCCGATCCTACGAGCAGTACTTC; V gene: TRBV21-1; D gene: .; clone size: few; J gene: TRBJ2-7
CDR3 protein: CSARVQQGVGSPLHF; CDR3 DNA: TGCAGTGCTAGAGTTCAACAGGGTGTTGGTTCACCCCTCCACTTT; V gene: TRBV20-1; D gene: .; clone size: many; J gene: TRBJ1-6
CDR3 protein: CASSLGRGPNTEAFF; CDR3 DNA: TGCGCCAGCAGCTTGGGCAGGGGGCCCAACACTGAAGCTTTCTTT; V gene: TRBV5-1; D gene: TRBD1; clone size: few; J gene: TRBJ1-1
CDR3 protein: CASRSQGVGTDTQYF; CDR3 DNA: TGTGCCAGCAGATCTCAGGGGGTTGGCACAGATACGCAGTATTTT; V gene: TRBV28; D gene: TRBD1; clone size: few; J gene: TRBJ2-3
CDR3 protein: CASSRQGETNEKLFF; CDR3 DNA: TGTGCCAGCAGCCGACAGGGGGAGACTAATGAAAAACTGTTTTTT; V gene: TRBV7-9; D gene: TRBD1; clone size: .; J gene: TRBJ1-4
CDR3 protein: CASSLQGMSYGYTF; CDR3 DNA: TGTGCCAGCAGCTTACAGGGGATGTCCTATGGCTACACCTTC; V gene: TRBV5-6; D gene: TRBD1; clone size: .; J gene: TRBJ1-2
CDR3 protein: CSARTGGNQPQHF; CDR3 DNA: TGCAGTGCTAGGACAGGGGGCAATCAGCCCCAGCATTTT; V gene: TRBV20-1; D gene: TRBD1; clone size: few; J gene: TRBJ1-5
CDR3 protein: CASSLASAGTGELFF; CDR3 DNA: TGTGCCAGCAGTTTGGCGTCGGCGGGCACCGGGGAGCTGTTTTTT; V gene: TRBV12-3/TRBV12-4; D gene: .; clone size: .; J gene: TRBJ2-2
CDR3 protein: CASSLSTGSSYEQYF; CDR3 DNA: TGTGCCAGCAGTTTGTCGACAGGAAGCTCCTACGAGCAGTACTTC; V gene: TRBV6-2/TRBV6-3; D gene: .; clone size: .; J gene: TRBJ2-7
CDR3 protein: CASIIGQQNTEAFF; CDR3 DNA: TGTGCCAGCATTATAGGGCAGCAGAACACTGAAGCTTTCTTT; V gene: TRBV12-3/TRBV12-4; D gene: .; clone size: .; J gene: TRBJ1-1
CDR3 protein: CASSSTSGVYNEQFF; CDR3 DNA: TGTGCCAGCAGTTCCACTAGCGGGGTTTACAATGAGCAGTTCTTC; V gene: TRBV2; D gene: TRBD2; clone size: .; J gene: TRBJ2-1
CDR3 protein: CASSPQGDFNQPQHF; CDR3 DNA: TGTGCCAGCAGTCCTCAAGGGGATTTCAATCAGCCCCAGCATTTT; V gene: TRBV27; D gene: .; clone size: few; J gene: TRBJ1-5
CDR3 protein: CASSYAGAEAFF; CDR3 DNA: TGTGCCAGCAGTTACGCAGGGGCAGAAGCTTTCTTT; V gene: TRBV6-2/TRBV6-3; D gene: .; clone size: many; J gene: TRBJ1-1
CDR3 protein: CASSQVSGASDTQYF; CDR3 DNA: TGTGCCAGCAGCCAAGTGTCGGGGGCCTCGGATACGCAGTATTTT; V gene: TRBV14; D gene: .; clone size: .; J gene: TRBJ2-3
CDR3 protein: CATSAAGVDEQFF; CDR3 DNA: TGTGCCACCAGTGCTGCAGGGGTCGATGAGCAGTTCTTC; V gene: TRBV24-1; D gene: .; clone size: many; J gene: TRBJ2-1
CDR3 protein: CSVAPLWGEHTF; CDR3 DNA: TGCAGCGTTGCCCCGCTGTGGGGGGAACACACCTTC; V gene: TRBV29-1; D gene: .; clone size: .; J gene: TRBJ1-2
CDR3 protein: CASSIQGINQPQHF; CDR3 DNA: TGTGCCAGCAGCATTCAGGGAATCAATCAGCCCCAGCATTTT; V gene: TRBV11-2; D gene: .; clone size: .; J gene: TRBJ1-5
CDR3 protein: CASVMTGTGGFEQFF; CDR3 DNA: TGTGCCAGCGTAATGACTGGGACAGGGGGTTTTGAGCAGTTCTTC; V gene: TRBV18; D gene: TRBD1; clone size: .; J gene: TRBJ2-1
CDR3 protein: CSATDRGGTDTQYF; CDR3 DNA: TGCAGTGCAACGGACAGGGGAGGCACAGATACGCAGTATTTT; V gene: TRBV20-1; D gene: TRBD1; clone size: once; J gene: TRBJ2-3
CDR3 protein: CASSPVAQDRAFF; CDR3 DNA: TGTGCCAGCAGCCCGGTCGCACAGGACAGGGCTTTCTTT; V gene: TRBV7-9; D gene: TRBD1; clone size: .; J gene: TRBJ1-1
CDR3 protein: CASRTGEDTDTQYF; CDR3 DNA: TGTGCCAGCCGGACAGGGGAAGACACAGATACGCAGTATTTT; V gene: TRBV2; D gene: TRBD1; clone size: .; J gene: TRBJ2-3
CDR3 protein: CAISEHRDYSTDTQYF; CDR3 DNA: TGTGCCATCAGTGAACACCGGGACTATAGCACAGATACGCAGTATTTT; V gene: TRBV10-3; D gene: TRBD2; clone size: few; J gene: TRBJ2-3
CDR3 protein: CASRHMGQPYEQYF; CDR3 DNA: TGTGCCAGCAGGCACATGGGACAGCCCTACGAGCAGTACTTC; V gene: TRBV25-1; D gene: TRBD1; clone size: few; J gene: TRBJ2-7